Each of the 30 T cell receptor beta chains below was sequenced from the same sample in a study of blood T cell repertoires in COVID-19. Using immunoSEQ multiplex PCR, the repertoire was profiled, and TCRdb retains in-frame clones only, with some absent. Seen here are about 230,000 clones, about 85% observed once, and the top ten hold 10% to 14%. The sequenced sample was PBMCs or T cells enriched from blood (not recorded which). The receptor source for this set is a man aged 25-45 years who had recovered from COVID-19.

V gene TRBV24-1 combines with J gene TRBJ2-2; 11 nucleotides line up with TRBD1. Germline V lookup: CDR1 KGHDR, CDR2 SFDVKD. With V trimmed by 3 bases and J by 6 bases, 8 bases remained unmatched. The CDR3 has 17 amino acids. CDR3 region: CATSDGLPGQGAGELFF. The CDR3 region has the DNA TGTGCCACCAGTGATGGGCTTCCGGGACAGGGGGCCGGGGAGCTGTTTTTT.

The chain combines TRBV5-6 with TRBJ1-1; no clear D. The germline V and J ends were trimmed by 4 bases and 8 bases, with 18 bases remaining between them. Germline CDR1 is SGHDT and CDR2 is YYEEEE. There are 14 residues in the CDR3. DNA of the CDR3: TGTGCCAGCAGCCATACCGGGTCCCCCCCCGAAGCTTTCTTT. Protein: CASSHTGSPPEAFF.

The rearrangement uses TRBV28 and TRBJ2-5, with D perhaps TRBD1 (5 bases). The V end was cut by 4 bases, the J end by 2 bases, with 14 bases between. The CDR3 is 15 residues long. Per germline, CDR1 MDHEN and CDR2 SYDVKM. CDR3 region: CASSSLTVSQETQYF. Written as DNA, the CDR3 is TGTGCCAGCAGTTCGCTGACAGTCTCACAAGAGACCCAGTACTTC.

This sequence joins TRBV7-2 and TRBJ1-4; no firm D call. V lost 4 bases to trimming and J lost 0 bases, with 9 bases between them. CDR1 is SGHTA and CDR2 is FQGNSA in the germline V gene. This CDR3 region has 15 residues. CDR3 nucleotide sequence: TGTGCCAGCAGCTCCCGACAAGCAACTAATGAAAAACTGTTTTTT. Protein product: CASSSRQATNEKLFF.

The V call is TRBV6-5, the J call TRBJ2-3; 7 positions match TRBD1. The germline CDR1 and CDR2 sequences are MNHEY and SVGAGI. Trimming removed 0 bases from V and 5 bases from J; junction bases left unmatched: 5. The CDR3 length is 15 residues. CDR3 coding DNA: TGTGCCAGCAGTTACTCGGGGACAGTGCAAGATACGCAGTATTTT. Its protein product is CASSYSGTVQDTQYF.

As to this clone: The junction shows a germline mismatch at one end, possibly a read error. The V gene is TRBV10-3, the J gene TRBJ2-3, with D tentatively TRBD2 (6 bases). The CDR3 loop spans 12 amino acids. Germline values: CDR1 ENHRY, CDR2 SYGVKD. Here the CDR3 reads CAISDEAGHRDF. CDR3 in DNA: TGTGCCATCAGTGACGAGGCGGGGCATAGGGATTTT.

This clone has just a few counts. CDR3 DNA: TGTGCCATCAGTGGGGAGAGACAGGGCGGAACTGAAGCTTTCTTT. Translation gives CAISGERQGGTEAFF. This chain uses TRBV10-3 with TRBJ1-1; TRBD1 aligns across 7 bases. The germline CDR1 and CDR2 sequences are ENHRY and SYGVKD. J was trimmed by 5 bases and V by 4 bases; bases with no gene match: 10. The CDR3 consists of 15 residues.

CDR3 sequence: CAIRYGGVLNTEAFF. As DNA, the CDR3 is TGTGCCATCCGATACGGAGGGGTCCTGAACACTGAAGCTTTCTTT. This chain links TRBV9 with TRBJ1-1; D might be TRBD1 (5 bases). The V gene's germline CDR1 is SGDLS and CDR2 YYNGEE. CDR3 length equals 15 residues. The germline V and J ends were trimmed by 9 bases and 0 bases, with 18 bases remaining between them.

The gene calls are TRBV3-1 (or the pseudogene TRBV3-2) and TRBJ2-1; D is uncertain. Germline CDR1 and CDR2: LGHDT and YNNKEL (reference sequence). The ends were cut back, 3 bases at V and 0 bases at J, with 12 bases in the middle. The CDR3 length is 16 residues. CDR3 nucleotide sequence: TGTGCCAGCAGCCACCATGGAGCCGGCTCCTACAATGAGCAGTTCTTC. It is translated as CASSHHGAGSYNEQFF.

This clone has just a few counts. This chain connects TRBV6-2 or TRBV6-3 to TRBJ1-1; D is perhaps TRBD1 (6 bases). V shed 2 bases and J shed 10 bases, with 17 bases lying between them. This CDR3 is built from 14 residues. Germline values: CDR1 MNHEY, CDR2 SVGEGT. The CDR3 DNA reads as TGTGCCAGCAGTTACACAGGGCCTCAGATCGGAGCTTTCTTT. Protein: CASSYTGPQIGAFF.

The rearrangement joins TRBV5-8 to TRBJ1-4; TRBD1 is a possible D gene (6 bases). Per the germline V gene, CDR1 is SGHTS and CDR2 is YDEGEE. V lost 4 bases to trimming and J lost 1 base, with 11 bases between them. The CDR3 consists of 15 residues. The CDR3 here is CASSPHRVTNEKLFF. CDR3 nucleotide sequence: TGTGCCAGCAGCCCTCACAGGGTAACTAATGAAAAACTGTTTTTT.

CDR3 protein: CASRVGGEENTEAFF. DNA for the CDR3: TGTGCCAGCAGAGTGGGGGGAGAGGAGAACACTGAAGCTTTCTTT. V usage is TRBV5-4 and J usage is TRBJ1-1; tentative D call: TRBD1 (5 bases). CDR3 size: 15 residues. V lost 5 bases and J 1 base, leaving 15 bases between the germline ends. In germline, CDR1 is SGHNT, CDR2 YYREEE (reference sequence).

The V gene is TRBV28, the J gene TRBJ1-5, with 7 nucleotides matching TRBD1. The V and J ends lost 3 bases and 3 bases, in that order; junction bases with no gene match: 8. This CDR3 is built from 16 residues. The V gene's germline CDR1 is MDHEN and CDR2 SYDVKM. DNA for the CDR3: TGTGCCAGCAGTTTTCCCTTCGGGACAGACAATCAGCCCCAGCATTTT. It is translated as CASSFPFGTDNQPQHF.

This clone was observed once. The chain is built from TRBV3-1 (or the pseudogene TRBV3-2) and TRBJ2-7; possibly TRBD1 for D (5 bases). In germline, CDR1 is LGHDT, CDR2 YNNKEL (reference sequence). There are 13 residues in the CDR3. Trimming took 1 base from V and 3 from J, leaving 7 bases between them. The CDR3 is CASSQGQNYEQYF. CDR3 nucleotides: TGTGCCAGCAGCCAAGGACAGAACTACGAGCAGTACTTC.

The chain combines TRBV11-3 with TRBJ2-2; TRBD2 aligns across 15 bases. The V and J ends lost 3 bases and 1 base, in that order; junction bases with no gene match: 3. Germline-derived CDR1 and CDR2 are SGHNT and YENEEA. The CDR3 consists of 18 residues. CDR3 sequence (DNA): TGTGCCAGCAGCTTCGGACTAGCGGGAGGGCAGAACACCGGGGAGCTGTTTTTT. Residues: CASSFGLAGGQNTGELFF.

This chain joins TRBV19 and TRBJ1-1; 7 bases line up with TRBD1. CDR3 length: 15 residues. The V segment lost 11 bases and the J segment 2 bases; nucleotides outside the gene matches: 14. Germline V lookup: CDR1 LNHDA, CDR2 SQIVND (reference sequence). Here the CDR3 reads CASTRSGQINTEAFF. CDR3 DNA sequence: TGTGCCTCAACTCGATCGGGACAGATAAACACTGAAGCTTTCTTT.

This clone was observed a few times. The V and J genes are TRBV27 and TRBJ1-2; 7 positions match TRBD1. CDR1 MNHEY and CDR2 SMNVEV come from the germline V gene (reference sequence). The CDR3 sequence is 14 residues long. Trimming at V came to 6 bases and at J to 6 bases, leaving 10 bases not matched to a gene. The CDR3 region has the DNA TGTGCCAGCAGAGTACAGGGGCGTTCGGATGGCTACACCTTC. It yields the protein CASRVQGRSDGYTF.

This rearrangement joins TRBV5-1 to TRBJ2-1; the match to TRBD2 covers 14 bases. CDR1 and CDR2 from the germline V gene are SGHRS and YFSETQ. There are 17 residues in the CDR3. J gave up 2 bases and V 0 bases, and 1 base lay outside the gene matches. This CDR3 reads CASSLGLAGGPYNEQFF. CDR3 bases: TGCGCCAGCAGCTTGGGACTAGCGGGGGGGCCCTACAATGAGCAGTTCTTC.

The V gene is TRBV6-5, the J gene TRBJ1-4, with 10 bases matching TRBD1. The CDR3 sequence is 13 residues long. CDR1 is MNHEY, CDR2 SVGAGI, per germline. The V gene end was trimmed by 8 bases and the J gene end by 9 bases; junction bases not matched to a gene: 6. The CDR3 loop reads CASRGQGWKKLFF. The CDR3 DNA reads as TGTGCCAGCCGGGGACAGGGGTGGAAAAAACTGTTTTTT.

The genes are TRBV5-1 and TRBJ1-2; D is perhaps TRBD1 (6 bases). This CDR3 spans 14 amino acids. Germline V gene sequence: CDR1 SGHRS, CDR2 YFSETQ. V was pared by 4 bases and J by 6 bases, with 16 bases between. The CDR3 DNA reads TGCGCCAGCAGCGGGGATACAGGGAGCCATGGCTACACCTTC. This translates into CASSGDTGSHGYTF.

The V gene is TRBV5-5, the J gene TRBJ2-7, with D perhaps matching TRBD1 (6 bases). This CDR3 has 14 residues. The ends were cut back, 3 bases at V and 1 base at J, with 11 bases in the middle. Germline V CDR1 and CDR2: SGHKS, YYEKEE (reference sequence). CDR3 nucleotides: TGTGCCAGCAGCTCCCCGGACAGATCCTACGAGCAGTACTTC. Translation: CASSSPDRSYEQYF. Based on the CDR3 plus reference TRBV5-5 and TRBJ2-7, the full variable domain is DAGVTQSPTHLIKTRGQQVTLRCSPISGHKSVSWYQQVLGQGPQFIFQYYEKEERGRGNFPDRFSARQFPNYSSELNVNALLLGDSALYLCASSSPDRSYEQYFGPGTRLTVT.

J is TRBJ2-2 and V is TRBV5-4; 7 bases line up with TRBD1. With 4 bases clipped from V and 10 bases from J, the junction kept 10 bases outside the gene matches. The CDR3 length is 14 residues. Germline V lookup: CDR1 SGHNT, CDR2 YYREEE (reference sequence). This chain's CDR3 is CASSRTGQGKELFF. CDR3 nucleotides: TGTGCCAGCAGCCGGACAGGTCAGGGCAAGGAGCTGTTTTTT.

The CDR3 loop is CASSLFVVGGAGTDTQYF. CDR3 in DNA: TGCGCCAGCAGCTTGTTTGTCGTCGGGGGGGCCGGCACAGATACGCAGTATTTT. The gene calls are TRBV5-1 and TRBJ2-3, with 8 positions matching TRBD2. Germline V gives CDR1 SGHRS, CDR2 YFSETQ. V dropped 1 base and J dropped 1; count of bases not matched to a gene: 11. The CDR3 loop spans 18 amino acids.

This CDR3 reads CASSPQIGTEAFF. In DNA, the CDR3 is TGTGCCAGCAGTCCCCAGATTGGCACTGAAGCTTTCTTT. This sequence joins TRBV27 and TRBJ1-1; unclear D gene. From germline, CDR1 is MNHEY and CDR2 SMNVEV (reference sequence). Trimming cost V 5 bases and J 4 bases, with 11 bases left between them. The CDR3 totals 13 residues.

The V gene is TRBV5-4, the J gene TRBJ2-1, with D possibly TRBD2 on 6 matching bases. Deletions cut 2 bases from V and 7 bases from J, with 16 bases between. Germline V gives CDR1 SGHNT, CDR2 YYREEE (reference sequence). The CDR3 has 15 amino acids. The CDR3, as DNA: TGTGCCAGCAGCTTCGGGAGCCGAACGAAGAATGAGCAGTTCTTC. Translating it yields CASSFGSRTKNEQFF.

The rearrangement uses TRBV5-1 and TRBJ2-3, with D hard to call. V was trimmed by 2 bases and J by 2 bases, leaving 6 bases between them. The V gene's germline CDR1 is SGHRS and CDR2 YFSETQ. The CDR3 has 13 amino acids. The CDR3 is CASSFSLTDTQYF. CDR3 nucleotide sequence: TGCGCCAGCAGCTTTTCCCTCACAGATACGCAGTATTTT. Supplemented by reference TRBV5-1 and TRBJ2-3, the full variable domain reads KAGVTQTPRYLIKTRGQQVTLSCSPISGHRSVSWYQQTPGQGLQFLFEYFSETQRNKGNFPGRFSGRQFSNSRSEMNVSTLELGDSALYLCASSFSLTDTQYFGPGTRLTVL.

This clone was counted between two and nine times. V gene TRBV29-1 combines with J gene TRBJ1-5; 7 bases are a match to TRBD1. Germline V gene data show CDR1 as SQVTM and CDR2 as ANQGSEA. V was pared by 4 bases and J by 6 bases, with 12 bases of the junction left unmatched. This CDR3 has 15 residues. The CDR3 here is CSVVPTGPGGQPQHF. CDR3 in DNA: TGCAGCGTTGTACCGACAGGGCCAGGGGGTCAGCCCCAGCATTTT.

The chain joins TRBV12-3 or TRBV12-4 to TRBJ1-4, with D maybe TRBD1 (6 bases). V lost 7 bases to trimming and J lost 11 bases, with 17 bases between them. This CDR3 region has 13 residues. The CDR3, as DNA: TGTGCCAGCACCATCAACTCAGGGGTGAAACTGTTTTTT. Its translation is CASTINSGVKLFF.

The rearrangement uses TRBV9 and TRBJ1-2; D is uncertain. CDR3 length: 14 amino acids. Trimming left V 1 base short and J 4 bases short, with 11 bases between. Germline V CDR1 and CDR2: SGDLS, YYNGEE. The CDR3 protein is CASSVTQEGYGYTF. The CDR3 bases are TGTGCCAGCAGCGTAACGCAGGAAGGCTATGGCTACACCTTC.

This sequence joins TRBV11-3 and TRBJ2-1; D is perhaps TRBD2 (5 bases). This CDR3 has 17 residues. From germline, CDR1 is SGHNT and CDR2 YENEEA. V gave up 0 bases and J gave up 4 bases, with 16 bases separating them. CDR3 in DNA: TGTGCCAGCAGCTTAGATCAGTCGGGGTCGAGTTACAATGAGCAGTTCTTC. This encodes CASSLDQSGSSYNEQFF.